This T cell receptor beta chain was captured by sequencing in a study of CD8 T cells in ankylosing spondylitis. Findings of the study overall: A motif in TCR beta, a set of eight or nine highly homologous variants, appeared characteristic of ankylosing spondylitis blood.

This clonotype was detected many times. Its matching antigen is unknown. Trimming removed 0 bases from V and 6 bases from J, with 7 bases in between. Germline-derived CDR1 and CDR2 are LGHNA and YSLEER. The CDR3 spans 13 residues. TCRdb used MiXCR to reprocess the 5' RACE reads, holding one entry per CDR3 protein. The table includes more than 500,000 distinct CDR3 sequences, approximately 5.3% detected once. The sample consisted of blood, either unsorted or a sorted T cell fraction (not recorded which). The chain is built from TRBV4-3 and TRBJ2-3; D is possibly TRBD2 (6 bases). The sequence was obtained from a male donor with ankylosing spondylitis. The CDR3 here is CASSQEGLDTQYF. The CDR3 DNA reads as TGCGCCAGCAGCCAAGAGGGACTGGATACGCAGTATTTT.